This T cell receptor (beta chain) was captured by sequencing in a study of blood T cell repertoires in COVID-19. Across the whole study: Cohort 3 donors were reported recovered after two negative PCRs, clearance, or symptom resolution.

Germline V gene data show CDR1 as MNHNS and CDR2 as SASEGT. Trimming took off 0 bases at V and 5 bases at J, with 8 bases between the two ends. The CDR3 is 14 residues long. Per the authors' pipeline: Amplified reference gene primers provided the basis for estimating nucleated cell counts. Some clones are missing from TCRdb's copy, which holds only in-frame ones; the method was immunoSEQ multiplex PCR. V and J calls and clone size come straight from that table; D and trimming were deduced from the DNA. The data contain 330,000 or so clones, around 87% of them singletons. The clonotype was recovered from a man between 35 and 55 years old in a cohort exposed to, infected with or recovered from COVID-19 (not recorded which). The chain has TRBV6-1 and TRBJ2-1; D uncertain. Sequences were obtained from PBMCs or T cells enriched from blood (not recorded which). The CDR3 sequence is CASSEAWQNNEQFF. The DNA of the CDR3 is TGTGCCAGCAGTGAAGCGTGGCAGAACAATGAGCAGTTCTTC.